This TCR beta chain was retrieved from a study of blood T cell repertoires in COVID-19. Study in general: Spain, Italy and the United States supplied samples that represented acute and convalescent COVID-19. T cells, B-cell-depleted T cells, or PBMCs supplied cDNA or gDNA.

A few counts support this clone. Authors' data handling: Scientists estimated how many nucleated cells there were by amplifying reference gene primers. The data were produced by immunoSEQ multiplex PCR, yet TCRdb's version contains in-frame clones alone and is incomplete. V and J calls and clone size follow that table, whereas D and trimming were derived from the DNA. The profile shows 150,000 to 200,000 clones, 85% to 90% of them singletons. Seattle participants joined during active infection and were tracked over time. This TCR derives from a woman in her fifties or sixties with COVID-19, enrolled during active disease. The sample was peripheral blood.

The CDR3 DNA follows: TGTGCCAGCTCACCTTCGGCGGGAAGTGGGGCTTTCTTT. This codes for CASSPSAGSGAFF. This rearrangement joins TRBV18 to TRBJ1-1; D gene ambiguous. The V end lost 3 bases, the J end lost 11 bases, and 16 bases lay between the germline ends. CDR3 size: 13 residues. Per germline, CDR1 KGHSH and CDR2 LQKENI.